This T cell receptor (beta chain) was identified during a study of a mutant IDH1 vaccine in newly diagnosed glioma (dated by TCRdb to about 2021). Regarding the study in general: Patients received eight vaccinations in weeks 1, 3, 5, 7, 11, 15, 19 and 23, corresponding to visits V03 through V10. For exploratory analyses, fewer than 30 treated patients had longitudinal TCRB deep sequencing done wherever samples were available. Before enrollment, patients had received standard therapy of radiotherapy alone, temozolomide alone, or radiochemotherapy with temozolomide; most received the combination. Six visits were used for peripheral blood collection: V03 (baseline), V05, V07, V10, V12 and V13. Of the 32 patients who were treated, about 60% were male and 37.5% were female, and the mean age was around 41 years. Vaccination was initiated 4-6 weeks after radiotherapy alone, or concurrently with temozolomide cycles in the chemotherapy-containing groups.

This clone has just one count. Its target antigen remains unknown. No much larger clonotype is one base removed from it; base qualities were not supplied. Library construction relied on the immunoSEQ multiplex PCR assay. The hsTCRB Kit was used according to the manufacturer's protocol to amplify rearranged TCR beta chain sequences. An Illumina MiSeq was used to sequence the TCRB libraries. As for the original processing: Demultiplexing, trimming and gene mapping were performed with the kit vendor's proprietary platform. The clones in this table, taken by TCRdb from immuneACCESS, are in-frame only. Not every clone is retained; where verified, under half of the shortfall comes from an unresolved V gene, and the cause of the rest is unknown. That table supplies the V and J calls and clone size; D and trimming were determined from the DNA. The table for this sample lists about 36,000 clones; roughly 76% of them were counted only once. The ten largest make up 9% to 14% of the sample.

According to the germline V gene (reference sequence), CDR1 reads SEHNR and CDR2 reads FQNEAQ. Spanning cysteine to phenylalanine, the CDR3 consists of 14 amino acids. This entry keeps only the CDR3 DNA: 42 bases, framed from base 1. V ends up 6 bases short and J 6 bases short, with an unmatched junction base count of 5. In light of the paper, this sample's time point label describes: week 5, during vaccination. A 20-mer mutant IDH1 peptide at 300 micrograms in Montanide made up each vaccine dose, which was injected subcutaneously together with topical imiquimod. All donors had newly diagnosed IDH1-mutant astrocytomas of WHO grade 3 or 4 that showed loss of nuclear ATRX. The samples were drawn from NOA16, a multicentre, single-arm, open-label phase I trial in Germany that tested a mutant IDH1 peptide vaccine in humans for the first time. The DNeasy Blood and Tissue Kit was used to extract genomic DNA from EDTA blood for TCRB sequencing.

Overall study outcomes, separate from this receptor: Vaccine-induced immune responses across multiple MHC alleles were detected in about 93% of patients. According to the authors, sample limitations meant that analyses of patient blood samples could not be reproduced. Pseudoprogression seemed to be unrelated to changes in the top peripheral T cell clonotypes found by TCRB sequencing. Selection of PBMC samples for TCRB deep sequencing was based on availability.

Source: PBMCs, taken from a glioma patient whose treatment included an IDH1 peptide vaccine. This receptor was taken from a man aged 45-65 years with glioma. This chain is built from TRBV7-9 and TRBJ2-1, with 10 bases in between that match TRBD2. The CDR3 region reads CASSSTSGVNEQFF. The nucleotide sequence is TGTGCCAGCAGTTCTACTAGCGGGGTCAATGAGCAGTTCTTC.